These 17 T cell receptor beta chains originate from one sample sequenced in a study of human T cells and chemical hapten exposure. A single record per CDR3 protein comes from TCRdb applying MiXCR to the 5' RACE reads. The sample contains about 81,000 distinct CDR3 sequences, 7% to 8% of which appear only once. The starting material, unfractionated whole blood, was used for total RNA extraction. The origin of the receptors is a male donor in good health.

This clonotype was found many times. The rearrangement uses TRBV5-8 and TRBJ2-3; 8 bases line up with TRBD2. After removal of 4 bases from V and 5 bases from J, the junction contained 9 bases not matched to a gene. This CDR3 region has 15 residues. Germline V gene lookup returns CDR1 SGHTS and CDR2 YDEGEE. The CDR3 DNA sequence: TGTGCCAGCAGCCCCGGCGGGGGGTTAGGAGATACGCAGTATTTT. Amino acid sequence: CASSPGGGLGDTQYF.

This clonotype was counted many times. The CDR3 DNA follows: TGTGCCAGCAGTGAGACCGGGACAGGCAATGAAAAACTGTTTTTT. Its protein is CASSETGTGNEKLFF. The V gene is TRBV6-1, the J gene TRBJ1-4, with TRBD1 identical over 8 bases. The V gene's germline CDR1 is MNHNS and CDR2 SASEGT. The length of the CDR3 is 15 residues. The trim removed 3 bases at V and 5 bases at J, leaving 5 bases unmatched.

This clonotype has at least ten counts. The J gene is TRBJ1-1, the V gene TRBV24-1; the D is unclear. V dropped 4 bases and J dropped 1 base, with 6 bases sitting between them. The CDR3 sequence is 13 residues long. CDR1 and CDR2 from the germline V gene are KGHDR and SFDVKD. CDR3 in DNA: TGTGCCACCAGTGACAGGTCGAACACTGAAGCTTTCTTT. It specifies CATSDRSNTEAFF.

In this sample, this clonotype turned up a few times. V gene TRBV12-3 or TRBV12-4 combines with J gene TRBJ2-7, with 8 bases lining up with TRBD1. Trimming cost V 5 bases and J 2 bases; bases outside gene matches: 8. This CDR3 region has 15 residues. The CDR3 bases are TGTGCCAGCAGTCTCGAGACAGGGGCACCCTACGAGCAGTACTTC. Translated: CASSLETGAPYEQYF.

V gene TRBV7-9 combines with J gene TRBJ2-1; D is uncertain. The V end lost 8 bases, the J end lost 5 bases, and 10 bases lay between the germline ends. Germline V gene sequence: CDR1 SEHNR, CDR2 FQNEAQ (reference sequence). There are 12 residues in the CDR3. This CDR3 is CASGPRNNEQFF. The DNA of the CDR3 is TGTGCCAGCGGACCACGAAACAATGAGCAGTTCTTC. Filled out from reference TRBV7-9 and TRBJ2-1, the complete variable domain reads DTGVSQNPRHKITKRGQNVTFRCDPISEHNRLYWYRQTLGQGPEFLTYFQNEAQLEKSRLLSDRFSAERPKGSFSTLEIQRTEQGDSAMYLCASGPRNNEQFFGPGTRLTVL.

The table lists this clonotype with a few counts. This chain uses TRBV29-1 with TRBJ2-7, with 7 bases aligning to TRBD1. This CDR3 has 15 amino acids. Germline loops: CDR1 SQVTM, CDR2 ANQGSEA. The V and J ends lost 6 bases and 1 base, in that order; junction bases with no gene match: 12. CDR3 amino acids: CSVMVQDRPSYEQYF. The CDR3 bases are TGCAGCGTCATGGTCCAGGACAGGCCATCCTACGAGCAGTACTTC.

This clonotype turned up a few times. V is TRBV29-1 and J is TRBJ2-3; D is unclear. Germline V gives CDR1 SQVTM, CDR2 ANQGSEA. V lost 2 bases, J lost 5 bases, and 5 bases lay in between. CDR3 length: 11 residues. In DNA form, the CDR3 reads TGCAGCGTTGAACTGATAGATACGCAGTATTTT. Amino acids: CSVELIDTQYF.

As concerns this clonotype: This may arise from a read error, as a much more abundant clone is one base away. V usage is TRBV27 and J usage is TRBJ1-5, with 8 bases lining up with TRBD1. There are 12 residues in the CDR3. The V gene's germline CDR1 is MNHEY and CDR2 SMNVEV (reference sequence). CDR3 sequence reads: CASNDRGQTQHF. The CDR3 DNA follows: TGTGCCAGCAACGACAGGGGTCAGACCCAGCATTTT.

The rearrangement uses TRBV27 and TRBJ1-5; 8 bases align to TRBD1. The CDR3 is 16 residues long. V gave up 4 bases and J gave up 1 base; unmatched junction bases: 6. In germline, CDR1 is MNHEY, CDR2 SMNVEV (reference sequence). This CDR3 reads CASSSQGARSNQPQHF. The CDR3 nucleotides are TGTGCCAGCAGTTCGCAGGGGGCGAGGAGCAATCAGCCCCAGCATTTT.

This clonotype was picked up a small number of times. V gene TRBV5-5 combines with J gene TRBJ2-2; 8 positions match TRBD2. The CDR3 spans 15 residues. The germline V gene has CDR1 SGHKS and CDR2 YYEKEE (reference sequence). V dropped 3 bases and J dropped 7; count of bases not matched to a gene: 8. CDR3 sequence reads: CASSYIRGGHGELFF. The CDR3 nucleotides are TGTGCCAGCAGCTATATTCGGGGGGGCCACGGGGAGCTGTTTTTT.

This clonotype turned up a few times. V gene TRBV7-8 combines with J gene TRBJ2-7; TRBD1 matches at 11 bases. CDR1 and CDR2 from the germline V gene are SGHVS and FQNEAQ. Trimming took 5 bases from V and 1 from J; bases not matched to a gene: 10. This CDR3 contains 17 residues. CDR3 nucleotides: TGTGCCAGCAGCCATCCGGGACAGGGGGGAGTATCCTACGAGCAGTACTTC. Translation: CASSHPGQGGVSYEQYF.

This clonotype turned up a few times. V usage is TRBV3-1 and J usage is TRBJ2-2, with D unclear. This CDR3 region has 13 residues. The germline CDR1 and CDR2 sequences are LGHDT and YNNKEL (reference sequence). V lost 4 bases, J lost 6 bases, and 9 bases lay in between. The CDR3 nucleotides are TGTGCCAGCAGCCCAAGGGCGGCCGGGGAGCTGTTTTTT. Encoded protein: CASSPRAAGELFF.

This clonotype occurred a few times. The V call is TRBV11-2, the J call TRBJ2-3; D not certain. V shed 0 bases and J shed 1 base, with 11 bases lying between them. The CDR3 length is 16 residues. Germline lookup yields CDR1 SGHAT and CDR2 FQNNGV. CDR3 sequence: CASSLEGVGGTDTQYF. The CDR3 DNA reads TGTGCCAGCAGCTTAGAAGGCGTTGGAGGCACAGATACGCAGTATTTT.

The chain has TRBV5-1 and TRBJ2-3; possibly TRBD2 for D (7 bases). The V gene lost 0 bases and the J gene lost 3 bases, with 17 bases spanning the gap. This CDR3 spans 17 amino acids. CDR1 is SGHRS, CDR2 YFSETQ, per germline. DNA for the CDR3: TGCGCCAGCAGCTTGGGGAAGATGGGGGGGGCGACAGATACGCAGTATTTT. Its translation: CASSLGKMGGATDTQYF.

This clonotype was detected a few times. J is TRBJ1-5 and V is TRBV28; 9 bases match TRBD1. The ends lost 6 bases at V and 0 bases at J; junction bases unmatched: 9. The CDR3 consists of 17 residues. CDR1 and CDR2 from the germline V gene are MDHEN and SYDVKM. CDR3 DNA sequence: TGTGCCAGCAGAGATCGGGACAGGGCCTATAGCAATCAGCCCCAGCATTTT. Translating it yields CASRDRDRAYSNQPQHF. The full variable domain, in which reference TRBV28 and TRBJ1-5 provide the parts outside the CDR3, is DVKVTQSSRYLVKRTGEKVFLECVQDMDHENMFWYRQDPGLGLRLIYFSYDVKMKEKGDIPEGYSVSREKKERFSLILESASTNQTSMYLCASRDRDRAYSNQPQHFGDGTRLSIL.

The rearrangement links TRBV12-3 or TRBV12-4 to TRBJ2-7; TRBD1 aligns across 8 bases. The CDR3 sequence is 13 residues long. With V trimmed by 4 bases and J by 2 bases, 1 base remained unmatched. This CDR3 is CASSSQGAYEQYF. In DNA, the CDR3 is TGTGCCAGCAGTTCACAGGGGGCCTACGAGCAGTACTTC.

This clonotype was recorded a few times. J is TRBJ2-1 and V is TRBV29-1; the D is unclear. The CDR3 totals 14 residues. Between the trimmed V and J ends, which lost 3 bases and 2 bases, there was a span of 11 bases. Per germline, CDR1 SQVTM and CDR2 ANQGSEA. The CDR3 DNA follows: TGCAGCGTTGACGCAGGCCCTGCCTACAATGAGCAGTTCTTC. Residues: CSVDAGPAYNEQFF.